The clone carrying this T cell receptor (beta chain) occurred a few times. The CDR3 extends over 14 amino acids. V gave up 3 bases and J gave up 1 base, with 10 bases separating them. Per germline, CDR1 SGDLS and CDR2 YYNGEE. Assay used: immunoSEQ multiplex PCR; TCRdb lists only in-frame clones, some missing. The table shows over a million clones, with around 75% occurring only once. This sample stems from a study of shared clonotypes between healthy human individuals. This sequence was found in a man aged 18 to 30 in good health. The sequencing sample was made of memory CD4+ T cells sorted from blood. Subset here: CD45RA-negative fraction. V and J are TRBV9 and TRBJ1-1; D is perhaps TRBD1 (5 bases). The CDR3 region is CASSAHTGNTEAFF. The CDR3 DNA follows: TGTGCCAGCAGCGCCCACACAGGGAACACTGAAGCTTTCTTT.